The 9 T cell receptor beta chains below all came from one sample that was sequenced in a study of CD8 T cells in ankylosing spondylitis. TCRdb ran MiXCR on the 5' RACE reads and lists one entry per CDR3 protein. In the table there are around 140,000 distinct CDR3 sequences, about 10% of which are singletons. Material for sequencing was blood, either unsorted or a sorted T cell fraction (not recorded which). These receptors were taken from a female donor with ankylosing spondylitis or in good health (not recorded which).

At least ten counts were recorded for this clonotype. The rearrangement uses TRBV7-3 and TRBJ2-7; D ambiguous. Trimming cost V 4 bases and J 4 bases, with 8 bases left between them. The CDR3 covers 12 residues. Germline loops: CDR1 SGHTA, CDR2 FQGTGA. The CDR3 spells CASSSVGYEQYF. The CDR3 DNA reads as TGTGCCAGCAGCTCTGTCGGGTACGAGCAGTACTTC.

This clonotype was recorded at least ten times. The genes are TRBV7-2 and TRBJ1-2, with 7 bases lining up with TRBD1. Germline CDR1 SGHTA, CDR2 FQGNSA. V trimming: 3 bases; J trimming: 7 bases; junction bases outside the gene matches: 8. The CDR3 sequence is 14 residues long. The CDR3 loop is CASSFGTESPGYTF. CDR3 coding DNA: TGTGCCAGCAGCTTTGGGACAGAGAGTCCTGGCTACACCTTC.

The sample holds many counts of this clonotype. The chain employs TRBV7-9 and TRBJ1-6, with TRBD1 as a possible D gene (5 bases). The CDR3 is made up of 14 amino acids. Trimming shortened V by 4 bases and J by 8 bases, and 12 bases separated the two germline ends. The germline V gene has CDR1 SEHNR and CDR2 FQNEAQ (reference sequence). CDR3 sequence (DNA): TGTGCCAGCAGCTGGGAGGGACTCTATTCACCCCTCCACTTT. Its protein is CASSWEGLYSPLHF.

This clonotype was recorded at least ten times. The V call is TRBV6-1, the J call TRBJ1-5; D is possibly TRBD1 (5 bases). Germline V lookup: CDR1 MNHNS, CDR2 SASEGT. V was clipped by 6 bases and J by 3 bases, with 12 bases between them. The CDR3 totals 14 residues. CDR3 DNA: TGTGCCAGCAGCCTCGACAGATTCAATCAGCCCCAGCATTTT. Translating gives CASSLDRFNQPQHF.

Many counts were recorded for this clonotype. The CDR3, as DNA: TGTGCCAGCAGTTACGACAGGAGATATGGCTACACCTTC. It codes for CASSYDRRYGYTF. This chain links TRBV6-2 or TRBV6-3 with TRBJ1-2, with D perhaps matching TRBD1 (6 bases). Germline values: CDR1 MNHEY, CDR2 SVGEGT. This CDR3 spans 13 amino acids. V lost 2 bases, J lost 5 bases, and 9 bases lay in between.

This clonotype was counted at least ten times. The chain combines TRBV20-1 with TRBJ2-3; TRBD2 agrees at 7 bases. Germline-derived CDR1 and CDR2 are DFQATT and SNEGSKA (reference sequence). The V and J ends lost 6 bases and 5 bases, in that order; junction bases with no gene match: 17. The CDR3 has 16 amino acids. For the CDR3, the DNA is TGCAGTGCCACCACCGAGCGGGGTCGGAGGGGAGATACGCAGTATTTT. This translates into CSATTERGRRGDTQYF.

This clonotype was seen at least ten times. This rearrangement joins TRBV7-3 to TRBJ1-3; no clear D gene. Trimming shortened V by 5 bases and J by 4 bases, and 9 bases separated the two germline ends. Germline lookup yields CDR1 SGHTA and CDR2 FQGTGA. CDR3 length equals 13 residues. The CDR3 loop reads CASSAKGGNTIYF. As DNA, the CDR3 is TGTGCCAGCAGCGCAAAAGGCGGAAACACCATATATTTT.

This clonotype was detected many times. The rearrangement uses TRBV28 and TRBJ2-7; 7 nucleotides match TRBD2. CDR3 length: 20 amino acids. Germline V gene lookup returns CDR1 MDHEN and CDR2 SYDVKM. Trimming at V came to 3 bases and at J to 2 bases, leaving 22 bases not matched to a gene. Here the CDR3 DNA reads TGTGCCAGCAGTTTTGACCCATGGGGGGGGGACCAACAGATTACCTACGAGCAGTACTTC. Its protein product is CASSFDPWGGDQQITYEQYF.

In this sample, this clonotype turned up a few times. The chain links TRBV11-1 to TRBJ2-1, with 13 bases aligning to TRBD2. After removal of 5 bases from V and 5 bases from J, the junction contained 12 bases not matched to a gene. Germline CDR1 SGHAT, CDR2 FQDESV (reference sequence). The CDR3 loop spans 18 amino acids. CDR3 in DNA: TGTGCCAGCAGCCCATGGACTAGCGGGAGTTTTGGGGACAATGAGCAGTTCTTC. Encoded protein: CASSPWTSGSFGDNEQFF.